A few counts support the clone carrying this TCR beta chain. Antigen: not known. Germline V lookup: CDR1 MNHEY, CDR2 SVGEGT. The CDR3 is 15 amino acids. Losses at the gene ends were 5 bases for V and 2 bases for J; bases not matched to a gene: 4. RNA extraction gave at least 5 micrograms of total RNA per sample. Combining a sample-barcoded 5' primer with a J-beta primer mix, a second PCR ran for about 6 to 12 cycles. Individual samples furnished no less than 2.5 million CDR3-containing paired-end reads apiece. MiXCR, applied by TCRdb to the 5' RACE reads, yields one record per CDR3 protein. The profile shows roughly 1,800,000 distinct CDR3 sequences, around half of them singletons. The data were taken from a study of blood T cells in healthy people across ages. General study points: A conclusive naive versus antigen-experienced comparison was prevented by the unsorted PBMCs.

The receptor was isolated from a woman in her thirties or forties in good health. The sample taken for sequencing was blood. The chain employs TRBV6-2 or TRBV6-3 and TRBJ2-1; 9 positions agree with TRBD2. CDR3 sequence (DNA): TGTGCCAGCAGTCCAACTAGCGGGCCCTACAATGAGCAGTTCTTC. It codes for CASSPTSGPYNEQFF.